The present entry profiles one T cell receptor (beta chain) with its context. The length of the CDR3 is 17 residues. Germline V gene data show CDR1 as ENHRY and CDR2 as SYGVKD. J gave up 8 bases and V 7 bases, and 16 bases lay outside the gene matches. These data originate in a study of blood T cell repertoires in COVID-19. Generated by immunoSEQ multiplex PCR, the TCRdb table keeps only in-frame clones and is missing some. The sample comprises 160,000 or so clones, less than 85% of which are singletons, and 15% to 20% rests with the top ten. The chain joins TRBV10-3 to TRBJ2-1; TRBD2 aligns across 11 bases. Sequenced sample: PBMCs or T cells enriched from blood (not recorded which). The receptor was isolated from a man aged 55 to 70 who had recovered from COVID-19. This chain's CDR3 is CAINTHERLAGLDEQFF. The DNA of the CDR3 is TGTGCCATCAACACACACGAGAGACTAGCGGGACTGGATGAGCAGTTCTTC.